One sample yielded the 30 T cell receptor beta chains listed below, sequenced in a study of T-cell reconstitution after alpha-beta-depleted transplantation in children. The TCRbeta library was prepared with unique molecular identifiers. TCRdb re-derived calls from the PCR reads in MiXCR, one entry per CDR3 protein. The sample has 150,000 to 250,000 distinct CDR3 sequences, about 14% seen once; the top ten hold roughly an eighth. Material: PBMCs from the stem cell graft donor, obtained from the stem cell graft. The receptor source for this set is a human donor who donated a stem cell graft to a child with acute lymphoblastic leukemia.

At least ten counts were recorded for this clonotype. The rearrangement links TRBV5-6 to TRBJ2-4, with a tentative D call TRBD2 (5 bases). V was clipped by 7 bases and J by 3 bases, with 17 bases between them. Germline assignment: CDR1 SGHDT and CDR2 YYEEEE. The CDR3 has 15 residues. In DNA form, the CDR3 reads TGTGCCAGCGGGAGCCAACAGAGAGTCAAAAACATTCAGTACTTC. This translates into CASGSQQRVKNIQYF. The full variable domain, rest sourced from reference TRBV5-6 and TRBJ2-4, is DAGVTQSPTHLIKTRGQQVTLRCSPKSGHDTVSWYQQALGQGPQFIFQYYEEEERQRGNFPDRFSGHQFPNYSSELNVNALLLGDSALYLCASGSQQRVKNIQYFGAGTRLSVL.

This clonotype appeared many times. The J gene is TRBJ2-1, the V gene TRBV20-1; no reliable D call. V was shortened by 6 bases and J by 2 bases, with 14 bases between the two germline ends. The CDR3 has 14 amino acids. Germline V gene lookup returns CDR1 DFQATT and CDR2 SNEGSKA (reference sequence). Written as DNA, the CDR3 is TGCAGTGCCCCCGGAACTTCAGCCTACAATGAGCAGTTCTTC. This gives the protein CSAPGTSAYNEQFF.

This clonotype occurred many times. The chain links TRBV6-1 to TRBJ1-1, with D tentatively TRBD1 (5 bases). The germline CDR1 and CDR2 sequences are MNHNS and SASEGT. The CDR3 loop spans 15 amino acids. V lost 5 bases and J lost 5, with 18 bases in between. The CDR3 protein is CASSPRDPKRTEAFF. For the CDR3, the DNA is TGTGCCAGCAGTCCGCGGGACCCTAAAAGGACTGAAGCTTTCTTT.

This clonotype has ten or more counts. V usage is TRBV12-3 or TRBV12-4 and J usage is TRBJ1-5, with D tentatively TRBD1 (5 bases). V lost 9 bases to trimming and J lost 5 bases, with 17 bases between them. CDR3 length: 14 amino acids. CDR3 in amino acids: CASTAGSRDQPQHF. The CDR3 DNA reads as TGTGCCAGTACCGCAGGGTCTAGGGATCAGCCCCAGCATTTT.

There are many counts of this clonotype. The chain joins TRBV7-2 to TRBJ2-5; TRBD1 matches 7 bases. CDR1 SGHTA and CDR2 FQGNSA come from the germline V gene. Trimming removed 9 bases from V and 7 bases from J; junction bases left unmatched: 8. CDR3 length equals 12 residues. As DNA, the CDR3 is TGTGCCAGGAGGACAGGCTGGGGGACCCAGTACTTC. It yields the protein CARRTGWGTQYF.

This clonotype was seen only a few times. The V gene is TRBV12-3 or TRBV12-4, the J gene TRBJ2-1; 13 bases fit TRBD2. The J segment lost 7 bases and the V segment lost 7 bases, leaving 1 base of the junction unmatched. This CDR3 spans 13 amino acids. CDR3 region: CASMGLAGNEQFF. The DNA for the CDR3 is TGTGCCAGCATGGGACTAGCGGGAAATGAGCAGTTCTTC.

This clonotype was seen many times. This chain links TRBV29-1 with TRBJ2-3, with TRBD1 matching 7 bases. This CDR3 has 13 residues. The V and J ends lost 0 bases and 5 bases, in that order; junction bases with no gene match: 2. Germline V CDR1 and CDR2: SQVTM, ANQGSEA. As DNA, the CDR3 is TGCAGCGTTGAAGATAGGGACAGAGATACGCAGTATTTT. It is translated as CSVEDRDRDTQYF.

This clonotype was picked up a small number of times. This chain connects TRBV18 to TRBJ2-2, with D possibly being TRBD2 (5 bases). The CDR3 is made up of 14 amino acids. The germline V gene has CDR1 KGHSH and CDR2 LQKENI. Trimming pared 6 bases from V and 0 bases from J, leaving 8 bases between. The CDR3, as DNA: TGTGCCAGCTCGCCGGGGACGAACACCGGGGAGCTGTTTTTT. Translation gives CASSPGTNTGELFF.

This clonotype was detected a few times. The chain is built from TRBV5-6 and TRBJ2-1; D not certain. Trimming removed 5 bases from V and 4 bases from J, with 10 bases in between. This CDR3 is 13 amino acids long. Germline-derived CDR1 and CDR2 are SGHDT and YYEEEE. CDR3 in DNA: TGTGCCAGCAGTGACCTTGGATACAATGAGCAGTTCTTC. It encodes CASSDLGYNEQFF.

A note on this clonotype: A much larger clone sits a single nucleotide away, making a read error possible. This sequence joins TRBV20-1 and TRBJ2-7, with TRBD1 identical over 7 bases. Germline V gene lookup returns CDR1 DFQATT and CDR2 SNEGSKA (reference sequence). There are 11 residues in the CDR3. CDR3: CRAKGAREQYF. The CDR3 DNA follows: TGCCGTGCTAAGGGGGCGCGTGAGCAGTACTTC.

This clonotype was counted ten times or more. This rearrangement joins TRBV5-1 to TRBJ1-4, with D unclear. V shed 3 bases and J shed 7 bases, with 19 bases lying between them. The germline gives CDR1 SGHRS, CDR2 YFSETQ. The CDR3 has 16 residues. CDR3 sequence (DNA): TGCGCCAGCAGCTCCGCGGCCATGGGCTCTGGTGAAAAACTGTTTTTT. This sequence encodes CASSSAAMGSGEKLFF.

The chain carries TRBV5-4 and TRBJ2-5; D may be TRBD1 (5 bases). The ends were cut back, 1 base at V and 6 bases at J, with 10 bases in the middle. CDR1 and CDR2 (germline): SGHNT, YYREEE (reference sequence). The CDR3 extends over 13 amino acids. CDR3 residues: CASSLWGRKTQYF. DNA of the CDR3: TGTGCCAGCAGCTTGTGGGGCCGAAAGACCCAGTACTTC.

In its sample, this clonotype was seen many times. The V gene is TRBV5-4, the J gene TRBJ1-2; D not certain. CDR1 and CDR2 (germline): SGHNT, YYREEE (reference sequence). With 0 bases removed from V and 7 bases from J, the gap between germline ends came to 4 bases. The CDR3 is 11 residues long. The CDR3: CASSLDGGYTF. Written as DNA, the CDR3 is TGTGCCAGCAGCTTGGATGGTGGCTACACCTTC.

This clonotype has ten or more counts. The CDR3 loop reads CASSFDNPSYNEQFF. DNA of the CDR3: TGTGCCAGCAGCTTCGATAACCCCTCCTACAATGAGCAGTTCTTC. This chain joins TRBV11-2 and TRBJ2-1; the D is unclear. The CDR3 totals 15 residues. V was pared by 3 bases and J by 0 bases, with 9 bases between. Germline CDR1 reads SGHAT; CDR2 reads FQNNGV.

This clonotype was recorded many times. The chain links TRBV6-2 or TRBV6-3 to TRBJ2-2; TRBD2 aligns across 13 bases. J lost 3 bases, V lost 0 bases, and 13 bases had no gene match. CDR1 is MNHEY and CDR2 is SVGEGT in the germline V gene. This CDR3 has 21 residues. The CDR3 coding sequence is TGTGCCAGCAGTTACTCGATAGGACTAGCGGGAGAATGGCGGGACACCGGGGAGCTGTTTTTT. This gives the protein CASSYSIGLAGEWRDTGELFF.

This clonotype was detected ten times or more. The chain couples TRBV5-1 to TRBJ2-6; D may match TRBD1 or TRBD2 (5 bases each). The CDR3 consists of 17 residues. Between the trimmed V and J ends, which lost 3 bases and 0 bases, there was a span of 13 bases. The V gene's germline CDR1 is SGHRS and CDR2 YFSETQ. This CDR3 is CASSSDGTLSGANVLTF. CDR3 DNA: TGCGCCAGCAGCTCGGACGGGACCCTCTCTGGGGCCAACGTCCTGACTTTC.

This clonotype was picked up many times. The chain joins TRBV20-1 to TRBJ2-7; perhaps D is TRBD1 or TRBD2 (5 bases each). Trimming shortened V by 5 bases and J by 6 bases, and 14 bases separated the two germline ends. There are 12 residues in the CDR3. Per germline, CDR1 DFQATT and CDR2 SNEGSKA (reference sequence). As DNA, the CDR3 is TGCAGTGCTTGGGGGACGGGTCTCGAGCAGTACTTC. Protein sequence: CSAWGTGLEQYF.

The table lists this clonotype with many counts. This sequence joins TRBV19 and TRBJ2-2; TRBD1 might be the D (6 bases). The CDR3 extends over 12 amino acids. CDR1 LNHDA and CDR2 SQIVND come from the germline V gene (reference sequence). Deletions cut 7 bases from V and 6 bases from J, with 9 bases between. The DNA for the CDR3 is TGTGCCAGTACGGCAGGGGCCGGGGAGCTGTTTTTT. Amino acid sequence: CASTAGAGELFF.

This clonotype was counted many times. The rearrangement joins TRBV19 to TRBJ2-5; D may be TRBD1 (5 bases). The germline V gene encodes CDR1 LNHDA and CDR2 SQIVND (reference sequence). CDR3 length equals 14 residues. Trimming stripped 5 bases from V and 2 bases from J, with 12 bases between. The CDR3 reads CASSRRQGQETQYF. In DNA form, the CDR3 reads TGTGCCAGTAGTCGTCGGCAGGGTCAAGAGACCCAGTACTTC.

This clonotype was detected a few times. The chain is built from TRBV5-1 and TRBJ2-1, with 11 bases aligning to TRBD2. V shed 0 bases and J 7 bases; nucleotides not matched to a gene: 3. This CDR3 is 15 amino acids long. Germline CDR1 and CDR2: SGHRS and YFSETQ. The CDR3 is CASSLVVAGGNEQFF. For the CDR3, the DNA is TGCGCCAGCAGCTTGGTGGTAGCGGGAGGGAATGAGCAGTTCTTC.

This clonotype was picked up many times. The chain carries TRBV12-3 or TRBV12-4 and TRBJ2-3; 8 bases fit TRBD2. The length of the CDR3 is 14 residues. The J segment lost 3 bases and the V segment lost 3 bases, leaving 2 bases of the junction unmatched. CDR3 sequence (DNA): TGTGCCAGCAGTTTGACTAGCGTGACAGATACGCAGTATTTT. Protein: CASSLTSVTDTQYF.

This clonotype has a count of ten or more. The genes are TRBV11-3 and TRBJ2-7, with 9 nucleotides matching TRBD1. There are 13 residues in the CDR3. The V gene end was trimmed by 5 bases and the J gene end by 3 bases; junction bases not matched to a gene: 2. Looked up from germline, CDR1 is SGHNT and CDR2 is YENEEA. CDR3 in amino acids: CASSRDRVYEQYF. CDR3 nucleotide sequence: TGTGCCAGCAGCCGGGACAGGGTCTACGAGCAGTACTTC.

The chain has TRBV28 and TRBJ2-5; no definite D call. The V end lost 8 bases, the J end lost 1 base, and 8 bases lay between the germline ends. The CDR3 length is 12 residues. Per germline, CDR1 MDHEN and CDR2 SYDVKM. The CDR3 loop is CASGSPQETQYF. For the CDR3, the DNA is TGTGCCAGCGGATCGCCCCAAGAGACCCAGTACTTC. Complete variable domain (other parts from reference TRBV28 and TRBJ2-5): DVKVTQSSRYLVKRTGEKVFLECVQDMDHENMFWYRQDPGLGLRLIYFSYDVKMKEKGDIPEGYSVSREKKERFSLILESASTNQTSMYLCASGSPQETQYFGPGTRLLVL.

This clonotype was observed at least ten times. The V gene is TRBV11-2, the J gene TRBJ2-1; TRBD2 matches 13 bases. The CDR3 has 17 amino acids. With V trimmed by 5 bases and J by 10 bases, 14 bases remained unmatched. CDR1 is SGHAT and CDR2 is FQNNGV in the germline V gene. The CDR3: CASSPITTSGRLFEQFF. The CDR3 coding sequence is TGTGCCAGCAGCCCAATTACGACTAGCGGGAGGTTATTCGAGCAGTTCTTC.

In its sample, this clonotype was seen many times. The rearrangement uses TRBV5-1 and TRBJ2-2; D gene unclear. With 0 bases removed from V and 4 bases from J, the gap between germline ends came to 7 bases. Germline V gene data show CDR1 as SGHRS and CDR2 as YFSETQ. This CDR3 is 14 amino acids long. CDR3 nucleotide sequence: TGCGCCAGCAGCTTGGAGTGGCCCACCGGGGAGCTGTTTTTT. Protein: CASSLEWPTGELFF.

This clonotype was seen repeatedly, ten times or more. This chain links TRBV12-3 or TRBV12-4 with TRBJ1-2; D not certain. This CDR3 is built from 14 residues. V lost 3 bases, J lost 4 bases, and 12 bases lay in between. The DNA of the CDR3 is TGTGCCAGCAGTTTCGACCCTACAACCTATGGCTACACCTTC. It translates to CASSFDPTTYGYTF.

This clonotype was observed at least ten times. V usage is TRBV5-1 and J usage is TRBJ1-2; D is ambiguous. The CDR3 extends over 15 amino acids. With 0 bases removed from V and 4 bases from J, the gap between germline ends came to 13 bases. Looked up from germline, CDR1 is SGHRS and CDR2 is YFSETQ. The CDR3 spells CASSLDIWAAYGYTF. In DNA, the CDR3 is TGCGCCAGCAGCTTGGATATTTGGGCCGCCTATGGCTACACCTTC.

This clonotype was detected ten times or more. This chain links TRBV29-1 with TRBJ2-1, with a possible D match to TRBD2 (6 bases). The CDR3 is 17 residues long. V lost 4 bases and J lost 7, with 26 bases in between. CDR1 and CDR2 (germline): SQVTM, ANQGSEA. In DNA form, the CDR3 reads TGCAGCGTTGTGGCCCCACATCCGGGAGCCCGTCGTAATGAGCAGTTCTTC. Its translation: CSVVAPHPGARRNEQFF.

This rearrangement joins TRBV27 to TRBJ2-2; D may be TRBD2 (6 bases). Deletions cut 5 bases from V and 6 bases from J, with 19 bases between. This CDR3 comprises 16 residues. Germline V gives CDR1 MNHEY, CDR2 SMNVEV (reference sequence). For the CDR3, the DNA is TGTGCCAGCAGTCCCTGGGACTTCCTGAGGCCCGGGGAGCTGTTTTTT. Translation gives CASSPWDFLRPGELFF.

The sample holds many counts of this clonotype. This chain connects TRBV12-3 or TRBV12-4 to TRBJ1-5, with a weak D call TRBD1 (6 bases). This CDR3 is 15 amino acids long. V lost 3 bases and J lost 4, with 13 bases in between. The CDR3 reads CASSFPGQGNQPQHF. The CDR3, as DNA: TGTGCCAGCAGTTTCCCGGGGCAGGGGAATCAGCCCCAGCATTTT.